Listed below are T cell receptor beta chains from one sample, sequenced in a study of human T cells and chemical hapten exposure. TCRdb processed the RACE reads anew with MiXCR; each CDR3 protein has one entry. The sample carries 100,000 or so distinct CDR3 sequences, 8% to 13% recorded once. Source: whole blood, taken in connection with sensitization to the hapten diphenylcyclopropenone (DPC). The receptor set was obtained from a woman between 40 and 50 years old with alopecia areata. Some clones in this sample may be carry-over from other donors' samples. Each CDR3 is given with its conserved first and last residue. D genes are given only for firm matches. Only part of the rows carry a size: once, few, many, or a class if the clone is expanded.

v_call	clone_size	j_call	d_call	cdr3_nt	cdr3_aa
TRBV19	.	TRBJ2-2	TRBD2	TGTGCCAGTAGCAAACTAGCGACCGGGGAGCTGTTTTTT	CASSKLATGELFF
TRBV25-1	many	TRBJ1-2	.	TGTGCCAGCAGTGGGGGGGGCATATATGGCTACACCTTC	CASSGGGIYGYTF
TRBV11-2	many	TRBJ2-7	.	TGTGCCAGCACCATCGACCCCCAGCTGGAGCAGTACTTC	CASTIDPQLEQYF
TRBV7-2	few	TRBJ2-3	.	TGTGCCAGCAGCCCCGGGTGGGGAGCTAGCACAGATACGCAGTATTTT	CASSPGWGASTDTQYF
TRBV18	.	TRBJ2-1	.	TGTGCCAGCTCACCAAGGGGGACTGGGGACTACAATGAGCAGTTCTTC	CASSPRGTGDYNEQFF
TRBV20-1	many	TRBJ2-2	.	TGCAGTGCTAGAGATCCGACTTCCACCGGGGAGCTGTTTTTT	CSARDPTSTGELFF
TRBV7-9	many	TRBJ2-1	.	TGTGCCAGCAGCCCCGGATCGGGAGATAATGAGCAGTTCTTC	CASSPGSGDNEQFF
TRBV5-1	.	TRBJ2-3	TRBD2	TGCGCCAGCAGCTTGCGTCAGGGCAGGAGTCTAGCGGAGCTCTCTAGCACAGATACGCAGTATTTT	CASSLRQGRSLAELSSTDTQYF
TRBV6-2/TRBV6-3	many	TRBJ2-1	TRBD2	TGTGCCAGCAGTTTCTCGGGGCTAGCGGGCTACAATGAGCAGTTCTTC	CASSFSGLAGYNEQFF
TRBV7-6	many	TRBJ2-7	.	TGTGCCAGCAGCTTAGATTTCAGGTTCGGGGGCGAGCAGTACTTC	CASSLDFRFGGEQYF
TRBV20-1	few	TRBJ2-1	.	TGCAGTGCTAGAGAGCTGGAAAGGGCCAGCTCCTACAATGAGCAGTTCTTC	CSARELERASSYNEQFF
TRBV28	few	TRBJ2-3	.	TGTGCCAGCAGTTTAATAAGGCCCGGGGGCACAGATACGCAGTATTTT	CASSLIRPGGTDTQYF
TRBV19	.	TRBJ1-1	.	TGTGCCAGTAGTTGGCGGGGCACTGAAGCTTTCTTT	CASSWRGTEAFF
TRBV4-2	few	TRBJ1-2	.	TGTGCCAGCAGTACACACTTCGGAGATCCGGCAGCCGATGGCTACACCTTC	CASSTHFGDPAADGYTF
TRBV20-1	.	TRBJ2-5	.	TGCAGTGCTCCGGACGGGAAGGAGACCCAGTACTTC	CSAPDGKETQYF
TRBV9	few	TRBJ2-5	.	TGTGCCAGCAGCGTAGATGCCGGGGGCAAGACCCAGTACTTC	CASSVDAGGKTQYF
TRBV6-1	many	TRBJ1-5	.	TGTGCCAGCAGTGAAGCGATGGGCAACGCTCAGCCCCAGCATTTT	CASSEAMGNAQPQHF
TRBV28	few	TRBJ1-1	.	TGTGCCAGCAGTTCCTACAGGACCGCGAACACTGAAGCTTTCTTT	CASSSYRTANTEAFF
TRBV7-2	many	TRBJ1-1	.	TGTGCCAGCAGCGTACGGGGGACTGAAGCTTTCTTT	CASSVRGTEAFF
TRBV21-1	many	TRBJ2-7	.	TGTGCCAGCAGCAAAGAGAGAAGTTTTGGGACTAGCGGCTACGAGCAGTACTTC	CASSKERSFGTSGYEQYF
TRBV4-1	.	TRBJ2-5	.	TGCGCCAGCAGCCAAGGCCGGACAGCGTACCAAGAGACCCAGTACTTC	CASSQGRTAYQETQYF
TRBV28	many	TRBJ1-2	.	TGTGCCAGCAGTTTAGCTGGGGGCGCCGGCTACACCTTC	CASSLAGGAGYTF
TRBV18	many	TRBJ2-1	.	TGTGCCAGCTCACCAACTAGGCCCACGGACAATGAGCAGTTCTTC	CASSPTRPTDNEQFF
TRBV28	many	TRBJ2-2	TRBD1	TGTGCCAGCAGTTCGCTCCGATCAGGGGGCTCTAGGACCGGGGAGCTGTTTTTT	CASSSLRSGGSRTGELFF
TRBV12-3/TRBV12-4	many	TRBJ1-3	.	TGTGCCAGCAGTCCGGACGGGGGAAACACCATATATTTT	CASSPDGGNTIYF
TRBV7-2	many	TRBJ2-1	.	TGTGCCAGCAGCTCCGATCTACTCCCCTACAATGAGCAGTTCTTC	CASSSDLLPYNEQFF
TRBV7-3	few	TRBJ2-5	TRBD1	TGTGCCAGCAGCTCTATAGAAGCCGGGACAGCAGAGACCCAGTACTTC	CASSSIEAGTAETQYF
TRBV6-1	many	TRBJ1-2	.	TGTGCCAGCAGGGGCGCCGACAGGCCCAGGGGCTATGGCTACACCTTC	CASRGADRPRGYGYTF
TRBV27	many	TRBJ2-1	TRBD1	TGTGCCAGCAACCGCCGGGACAGAGTCTACAATGAGCAGTTCTTC	CASNRRDRVYNEQFF
TRBV6-2/TRBV6-3	.	TRBJ2-3	TRBD1	TGTGCCAGCAGTGCTCACAGGGGACCGAGCACAGATACGCAGTATTTT	CASSAHRGPSTDTQYF